This TCR beta chain was recorded in a study of T cell responses to AZD1222 COVID-19 vaccine. Overall study findings and caveats: Spike-spanning, vaccine-associated CD4 TCRs were dominant at 160-218 and 743-854.

As to this clone: Its cognate antigen is unknown.

This CDR3 has 12 residues. Germline V lookup: CDR1 GTSNPN, CDR2 SVGIG (reference sequence). Trimming cost V 3 bases and J 9 bases; bases outside gene matches: 5. Sequencing was performed with immunoSEQ multiplex PCR; in TCRdb, only in-frame clones are kept and a portion is missing. The sample gives over 85,000 clones, approximately 90% of which show up once; 5% is in the top ten. The source is an adult in good health. The chain links TRBV30 to TRBJ1-1; 9 nucleotides match TRBD1. The sample in question was peripheral blood, obtained on day 0 of AZD1222 vaccination. The chain's CDR3 is CAWSQGQGKAFF. CDR3 nucleotides: TGTGCCTGGAGCCAGGGACAGGGCAAAGCTTTCTTT. Supplemented by reference TRBV30 and TRBJ1-1, the full variable domain reads SQTIHQWPATLVQPVGSPLSLECTVEGTSNPNLYWYRQAAGRGLQLLFYSVGIGQISSEVPQNLSASRPQDRQFILSSKKLLLSDSGFYLCAWSQGQGKAFFGQGTRLTVV.